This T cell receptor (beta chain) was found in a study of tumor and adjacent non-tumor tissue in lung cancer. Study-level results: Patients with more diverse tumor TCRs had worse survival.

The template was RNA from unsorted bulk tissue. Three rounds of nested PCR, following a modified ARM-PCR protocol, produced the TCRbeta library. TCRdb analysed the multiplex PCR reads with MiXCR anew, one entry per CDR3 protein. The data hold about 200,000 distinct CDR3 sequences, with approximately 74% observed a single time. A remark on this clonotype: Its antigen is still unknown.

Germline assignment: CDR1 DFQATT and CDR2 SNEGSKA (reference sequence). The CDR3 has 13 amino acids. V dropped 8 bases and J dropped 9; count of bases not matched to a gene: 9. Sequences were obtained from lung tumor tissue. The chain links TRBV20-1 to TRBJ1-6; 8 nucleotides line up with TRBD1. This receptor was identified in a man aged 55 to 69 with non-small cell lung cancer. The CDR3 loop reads CSTTLTGASPLHF. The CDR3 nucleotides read TGCAGTACCACCTTGACAGGGGCTTCACCCCTCCACTTT.